Listed below are T cell receptor beta chains from one sample, sequenced in a study of PD-1 blockade in mismatch repair-deficient tumors. This table comes from immunoSEQ multiplex PCR, and its TCRdb copy is limited to in-frame clones, with some not included. The data show some 48,000 clones, roughly 82% seen once. This specimen consisted of PBMCs, obtained before pembrolizumab treatment. The receptor set was obtained from an adult with mismatch repair-deficient cancer. CDR3s include the opening cysteine and the closing phenylalanine or tryptophan. D genes are given only for firm matches. Where a row states a size, it is once, few, many or the class of an expanded clone; other rows omit it.

clone_size,d_call,j_call,v_call,cdr3_nt,cdr3_aa
-,-,TRBJ2-1,TRBV11-3,TGTGCCAGCAGCTTAGATTTGGACCGGAATGAGCAGTTCTTC,CASSLDLDRNEQFF
-,TRBD2,TRBJ2-5,TRBV5-4,TGTGCCAGCAGCTTGGACCCGGGACTAGCGGGAGCCCAGTACTTC,CASSLDPGLAGAQYF
few,-,TRBJ1-1,TRBV11-2,TGTGCCAGCAGCTTAAAGCCCATTGGAGCTTTCTTT,CASSLKPIGAFF
-,-,TRBJ2-7,TRBV27,TGTGCCAGCAGTTTAGGGGGCTACGAGCAGTACTTC,CASSLGGYEQYF
few,TRBD2,TRBJ2-1,TRBV27,TGTGCCAGCAGTTCCCGACTAGCAGCCAGGTACAATGAGCAGTTCTTC,CASSSRLAARYNEQFF
-,-,TRBJ2-6,TRBV5-4,TGTGCCAGCAGCTTGGGACAGGCGCTTTCTGGGGCCAACGTCCTGACTTTC,CASSLGQALSGANVLTF
-,TRBD1,TRBJ1-5,TRBV5-6,TGTGCCAGCAGCCGGTGGGACAGGGACAATCAGCCCCAGCATTTT,CASSRWDRDNQPQHF
-,-,TRBJ2-3,TRBV4-2,TGTGCCAGCAGCCGGGAGTTACGGAGGGATACGCAGTATTTT,CASSRELRRDTQYF
-,TRBD2,TRBJ2-1,TRBV6-1,TGTGCCAGCAGGGTCCGGGGGGTCGGCAATGAGCAGTTCTTC,CASRVRGVGNEQFF
-,-,TRBJ2-7,TRBV12-2,TGTGCAAGTCGCTTAGCGGAGGGTTGGAGGGCGGGATACGTAGGGACTTCAAACGTCGGGCAGTACTTC,CASRLAEGWRAGYVGTSNVGQYF
-,-,TRBJ2-7,TRBV5-5,TGTGCCAGCAGCTTGAGCGGGACAGTTACCTACGAGCAGTACTTC,CASSLSGTVTYEQYF
-,-,TRBJ2-1,TRBV7-8,TGTGCCAGCGGAACCCATTATCGCATAGATACGAATCCCCGGAGCTCCTACAATGAGCAGTTCTTC,CASGTHYRIDTNPRSSYNEQFF
-,-,TRBJ1-1,TRBV6-1,TGTGCCAGCAGGAACACTGAAGCTTTCTTT,CASRNTEAFF
once,TRBD2,TRBJ2-2,TRBV5-1,TGCGCCAGCAGCTTGGACGGGCTAGCGGAGAACACCGGGGAGCTGTTTTTT,CASSLDGLAENTGELFF
-,-,TRBJ2-1,TRBV5-6,TGTGCCAGCAGCCCGAGACATATCAATGAGCAGTTCTTC,CASSPRHINEQFF
once,-,TRBJ2-3,TRBV11-2,TGTGCCAGCAGCCGCCAGGTGGACGCTGATACGCAGTATTTT,CASSRQVDADTQYF
-,-,TRBJ1-2,TRBV7-9,TGTGCCAGCAGCTTAGCGCCGTCTGGCTACACCTTC,CASSLAPSGYTF
-,-,TRBJ2-4,TRBV7-2,TGTGCCAGCAGACAGGGGAGGGACAGTCAAAAAAACATTCAGTACTTC,CASRQGRDSQKNIQYF
-,-,TRBJ2-7,TRBV6-5,TGTGCCAGCAGTTACTCGGGACACAGAACCTACGAGCAGTACTTC,CASSYSGHRTYEQYF
-,TRBD1,TRBJ2-7,TRBV7-2,TGTGCCAGCATAAGTGGGACAGGGTCCTACGAGCAGTACTTC,CASISGTGSYEQYF
few,-,TRBJ1-5,TRBV6-6,TGTGCTAGCCAGGCGGAGGACCAGCCCCAGCATTTT,CASQAEDQPQHF
-,TRBD2,TRBJ2-1,TRBV5-1,TGCGCCAGCACGCCGGGGCTAGCGGGACCTTACAATGAGCAGTTCTTC,CASTPGLAGPYNEQFF
-,-,TRBJ2-3,TRBV11-3,TGTGCCAGCAGCCACAGGTTGAGAACAGATACGCAGTATTTT,CASSHRLRTDTQYF
-,-,TRBJ2-7,TRBV6-5,TGTGCCAGCAGCCCTTCGGGACCATCCTACGAGCAGTACTTC,CASSPSGPSYEQYF
-,TRBD1,TRBJ1-1,TRBV2,TGTGCCAGCAGTAAAGGGACAGGGAGGAACACTGAAGCTTTCTTT,CASSKGTGRNTEAFF
-,-,TRBJ2-7,TRBV7-3,TGTGCCAGCAGCTTAGCGGGCCGTTTCGAGCAGTACTTC,CASSLAGRFEQYF
-,TRBD1,TRBJ2-2,TRBV5-1,TGCGCCAGCAGCTTGGACAGGGGGCGAAGCACCGGGGAGCTGTTTTTT,CASSLDRGRSTGELFF
-,-,TRBJ2-7,TRBV11-2,TGTGCCAGCAGCCTTTCCGGGGGAGAGCAGTACTTC,CASSLSGGEQYF
-,-,TRBJ1-1,TRBV5-1,TGCGCCTGCGGCTCGACAGCTAACACTGAAGCTTTCTTT,CACGSTANTEAFF
few,-,TRBJ2-5,TRBV19,TGTGCCAGTAGTATCGCTGGGGAGACCCAGTACTTC,CASSIAGETQYF
-,-,TRBJ1-2,TRBV11-2,TGTGCCAGCAGCCCTTCGGATGGGCGCGGCTACACCTTC,CASSPSDGRGYTF
-,-,TRBJ1-2,TRBV4-1,TGCGCCAGCAGCCAAGACCCTCGGCAGATATATGGCTACACCTTC,CASSQDPRQIYGYTF
-,-,TRBJ1-1,TRBV7-8,TGTGCCAGCAGCTCAGGACAGTCGAACACTGAAGCTTTCTTT,CASSSGQSNTEAFF
-,TRBD1,TRBJ1-2,TRBV10-3,TGTGCCATCAGTGAGCGGGGGACAGGGCCTAACTATGGCTACACCTTC,CAISERGTGPNYGYTF
-,TRBD2,TRBJ2-5,TRBV2,TGTGCCAGCAGTCCTTCACTAGCGGGAGGGCCGCGGGAGACCCAGTACTTC,CASSPSLAGGPRETQYF
-,-,TRBJ2-5,TRBV6-6,TGTGCCACCCAGCGGGCCGCCCAAGAGACCCAGTACTTC,CATQRAAQETQYF
-,-,TRBJ2-5,TRBV7-6,TGTGCCAGCACCCCATATGTAGGGGGGCAAGAGACCCAGTACTTC,CASTPYVGGQETQYF
-,-,TRBJ2-1,TRBV4-1,TGCGCCAGCAGCCATAGTGAGTACAATGAGCAGTTCTTC,CASSHSEYNEQFF
-,-,TRBJ2-3,TRBV5-6,TGTGCCAGCAGCTTGACCCGCACAGATACGCAGTATTTT,CASSLTRTDTQYF
-,TRBD2,TRBJ2-1,TRBV14,TGTGCCAGCAGCCGACTAGCGGGAGTTTACAATGAGCAGTTCTTC,CASSRLAGVYNEQFF
-,-,TRBJ1-3,TRBV29-1,TGCAGCGTTGAGCGGGGAAACACCATATATTTT,CSVERGNTIYF
few,-,TRBJ2-1,TRBV6-6,TGTGCCAGCAGTTACTCTTCTCACGTCGATGAGCAGTTCTTC,CASSYSSHVDEQFF
medium-sized,-,TRBJ2-2,TRBV9,TGTGCCAGCAGCGATCGGACCGGGGAGCTGTTTTTT,CASSDRTGELFF
few,TRBD1,TRBJ2-3,TRBV6-1,TGTGCCAGCAGTGAAGTTAGGTCCGGGACAGGAGTCACAGATACGCAGTATTTT,CASSEVRSGTGVTDTQYF
-,TRBD1,TRBJ2-7,TRBV7-2,TGTGCCAGCAGCGACCGGGACAGAAGTTACGAGCAGTACTTC,CASSDRDRSYEQYF
-,-,TRBJ1-5,TRBV6-1,TGTGCCAGCAGCTCCGACACCCTCAGCAATCAGCCCCAGCATTTT,CASSSDTLSNQPQHF
-,-,TRBJ1-1,TRBV7-9,TGTGCCAGCAGCGGGGAGAGGCACACTGAAGCTTTCTTT,CASSGERHTEAFF
-,-,TRBJ2-2,TRBV7-2,TGTGCCAGCAGCGCTTCTACAGGGGGAGGGACCGGGGAGCTGTTTTTT,CASSASTGGGTGELFF
-,TRBD2,TRBJ2-3,TRBV7-6,TGTGCCAGCAGCCCGGGAACCGGGACTAGCGTAGATACGCAGTATTTT,CASSPGTGTSVDTQYF
-,-,TRBJ1-1,TRBV5-4,TGTGCCAGCAGCTTGATGGCGGTGAACACTGAAGCTTTCTTT,CASSLMAVNTEAFF
-,TRBD2,TRBJ2-1,TRBV19,TGTGCCAGTAGTATAGAACCCTCTAGCGGGAGAAAGTATGAGCAGTTCTTC,CASSIEPSSGRKYEQFF
-,TRBD1,TRBJ1-3,TRBV27,TGTGCCAGCAGGGGACAGGGGTTCTCTGGAAACACCATATATTTT,CASRGQGFSGNTIYF
once,TRBD1,TRBJ2-1,TRBV10-3,TGTGCCATCATGGACAGGGAGAACAATGAGCAGTTCTTC,CAIMDRENNEQFF
few,-,TRBJ2-2,TRBV5-4,TGTGCCAGCAGCCCCAGGACGAGTGGATCCGGGGAGCTGTTTTTT,CASSPRTSGSGELFF
-,-,TRBJ2-3,TRBV19,TGTGCCAGTAGTATAGAAATAACAGATACGCAGTATTTT,CASSIEITDTQYF